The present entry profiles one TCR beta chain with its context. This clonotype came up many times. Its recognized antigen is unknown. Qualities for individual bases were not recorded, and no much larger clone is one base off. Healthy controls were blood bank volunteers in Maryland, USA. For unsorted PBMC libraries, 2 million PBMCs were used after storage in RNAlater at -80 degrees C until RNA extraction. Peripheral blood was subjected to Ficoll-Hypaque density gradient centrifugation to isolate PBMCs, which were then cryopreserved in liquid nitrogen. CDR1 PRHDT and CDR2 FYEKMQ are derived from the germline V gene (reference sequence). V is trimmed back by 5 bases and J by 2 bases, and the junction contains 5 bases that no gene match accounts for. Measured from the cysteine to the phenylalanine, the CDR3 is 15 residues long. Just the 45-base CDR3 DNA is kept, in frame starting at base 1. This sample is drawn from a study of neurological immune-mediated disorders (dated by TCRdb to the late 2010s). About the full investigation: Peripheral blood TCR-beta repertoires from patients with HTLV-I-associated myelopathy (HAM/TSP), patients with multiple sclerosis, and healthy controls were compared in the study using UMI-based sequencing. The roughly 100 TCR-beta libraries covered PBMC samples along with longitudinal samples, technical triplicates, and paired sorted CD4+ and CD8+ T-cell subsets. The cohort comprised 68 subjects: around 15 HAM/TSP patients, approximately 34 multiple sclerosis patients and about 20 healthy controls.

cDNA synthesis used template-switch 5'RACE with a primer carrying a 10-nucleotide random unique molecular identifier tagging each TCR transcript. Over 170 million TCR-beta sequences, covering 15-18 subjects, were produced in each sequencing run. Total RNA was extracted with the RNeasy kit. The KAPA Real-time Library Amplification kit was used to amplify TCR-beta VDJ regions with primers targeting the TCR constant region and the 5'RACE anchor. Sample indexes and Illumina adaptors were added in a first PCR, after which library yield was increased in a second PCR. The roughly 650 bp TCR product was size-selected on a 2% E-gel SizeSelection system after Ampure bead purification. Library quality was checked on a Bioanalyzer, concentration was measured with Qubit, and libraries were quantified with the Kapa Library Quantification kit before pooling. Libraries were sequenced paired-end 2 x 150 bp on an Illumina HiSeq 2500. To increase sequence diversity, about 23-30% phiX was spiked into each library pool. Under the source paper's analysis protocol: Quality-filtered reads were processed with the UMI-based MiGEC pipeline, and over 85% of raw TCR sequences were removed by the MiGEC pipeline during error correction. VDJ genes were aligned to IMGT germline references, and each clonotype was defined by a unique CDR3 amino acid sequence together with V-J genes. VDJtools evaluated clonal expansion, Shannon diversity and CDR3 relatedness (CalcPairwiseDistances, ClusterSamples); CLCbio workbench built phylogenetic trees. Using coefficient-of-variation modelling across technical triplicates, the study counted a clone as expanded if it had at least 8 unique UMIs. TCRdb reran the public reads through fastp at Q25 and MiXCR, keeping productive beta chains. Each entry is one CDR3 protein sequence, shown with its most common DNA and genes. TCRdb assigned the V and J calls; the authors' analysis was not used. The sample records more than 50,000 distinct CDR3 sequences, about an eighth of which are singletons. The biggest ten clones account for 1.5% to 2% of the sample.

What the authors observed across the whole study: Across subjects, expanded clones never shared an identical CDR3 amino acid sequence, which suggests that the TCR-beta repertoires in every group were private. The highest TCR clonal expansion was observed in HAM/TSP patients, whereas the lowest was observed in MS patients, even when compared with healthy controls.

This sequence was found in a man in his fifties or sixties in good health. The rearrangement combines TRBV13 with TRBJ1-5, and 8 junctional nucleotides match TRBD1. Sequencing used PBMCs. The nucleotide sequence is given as TGTGCCAGCAGCGTGCAGGGGGCCGGCAATCAGCCCCAGCATTTT. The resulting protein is CASSVQGAGNQPQHF.